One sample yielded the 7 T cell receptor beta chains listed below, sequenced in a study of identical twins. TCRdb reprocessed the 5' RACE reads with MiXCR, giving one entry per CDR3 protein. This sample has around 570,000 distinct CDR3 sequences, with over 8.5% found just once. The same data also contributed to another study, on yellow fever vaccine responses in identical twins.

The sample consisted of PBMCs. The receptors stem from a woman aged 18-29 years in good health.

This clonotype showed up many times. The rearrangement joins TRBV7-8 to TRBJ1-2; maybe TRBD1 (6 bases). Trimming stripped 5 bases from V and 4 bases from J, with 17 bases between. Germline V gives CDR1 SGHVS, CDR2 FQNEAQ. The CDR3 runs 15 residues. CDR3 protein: CASSGFRDTTYGYTF. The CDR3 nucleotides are TGTGCCAGCAGCGGTTTTAGGGACACGACCTATGGCTACACCTTC.

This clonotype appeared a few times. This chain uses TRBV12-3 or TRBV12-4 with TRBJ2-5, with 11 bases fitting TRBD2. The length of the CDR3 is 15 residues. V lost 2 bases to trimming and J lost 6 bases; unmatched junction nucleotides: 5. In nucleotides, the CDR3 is TGTGCCAGCAGTTTATGGGGACTAGCGGATCAGACCCAGTACTTC. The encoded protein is CASSLWGLADQTQYF.

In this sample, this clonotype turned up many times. The CDR3 DNA reads TGTGCCAGCAGCCAAGAACCGGTGGGAGGGGGCCAAGAGACCCAGTACTTC. It translates to CASSQEPVGGGQETQYF. The rearrangement uses TRBV4-2 and TRBJ2-5, with D maybe TRBD2 (7 bases). The CDR3 totals 17 residues. Trimming took 0 bases from V and 1 from J, leaving 15 bases between them. Per the germline V gene, CDR1 is LGHNA and CDR2 is YNFKEQ.

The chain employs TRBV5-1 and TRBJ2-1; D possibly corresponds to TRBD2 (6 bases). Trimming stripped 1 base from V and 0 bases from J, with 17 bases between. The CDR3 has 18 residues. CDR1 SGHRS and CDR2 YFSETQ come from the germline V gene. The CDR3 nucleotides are TGCGCCAGCAGCTTGATAAGCGGGCCTCTCCGCTCCTACAATGAGCAGTTCTTC. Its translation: CASSLISGPLRSYNEQFF.

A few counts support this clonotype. As DNA, the CDR3 is TGTGCCAGCAGTTACTCGAGTAACTATGGCTACACCTTC. Its protein product is CASSYSSNYGYTF. The V and J genes are TRBV6-5 and TRBJ1-2; D ambiguous. Trimming cost V 0 bases and J 1 base, with 3 bases left between them. Germline CDR1 reads MNHEY; CDR2 reads SVGAGI. CDR3 length equals 13 residues.

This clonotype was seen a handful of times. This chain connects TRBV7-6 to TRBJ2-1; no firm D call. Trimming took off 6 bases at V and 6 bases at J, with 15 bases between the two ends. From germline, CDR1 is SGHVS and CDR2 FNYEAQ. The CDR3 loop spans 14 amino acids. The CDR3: CASSSTPGVNEQFF. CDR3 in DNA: TGTGCCAGCAGTTCGACCCCGGGCGTCAATGAGCAGTTCTTC.

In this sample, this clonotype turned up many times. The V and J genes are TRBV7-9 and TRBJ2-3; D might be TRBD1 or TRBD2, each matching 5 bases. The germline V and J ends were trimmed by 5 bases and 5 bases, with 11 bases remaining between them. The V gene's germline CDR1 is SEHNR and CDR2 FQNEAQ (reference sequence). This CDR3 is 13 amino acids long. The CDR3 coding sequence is TGTGCCAGCAGCCCGGTTGGGGGAGATACGCAGTATTTT. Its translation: CASSPVGGDTQYF.